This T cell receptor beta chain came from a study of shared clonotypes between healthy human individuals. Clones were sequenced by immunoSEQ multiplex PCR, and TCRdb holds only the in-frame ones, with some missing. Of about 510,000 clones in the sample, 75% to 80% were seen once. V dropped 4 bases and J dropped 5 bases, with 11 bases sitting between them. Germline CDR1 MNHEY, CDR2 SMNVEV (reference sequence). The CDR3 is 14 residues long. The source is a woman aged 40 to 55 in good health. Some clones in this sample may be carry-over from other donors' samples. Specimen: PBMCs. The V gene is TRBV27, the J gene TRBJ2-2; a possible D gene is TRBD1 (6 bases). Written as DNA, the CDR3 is TGTGCCAGCAGTTCCCGGACAGAGACCGGGGAGCTGTTTTTT. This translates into CASSSRTETGELFF.